A few counts support the clone carrying this T cell receptor delta chain. What it binds is unknown. These data belong to a study of Vδ1+ human thymocytes. Sequences come from RNA converted to cDNA by reverse transcription. Multiplex PCR used pooled V-gene forward primers and a constant-region reverse primer to amplify CDR3s. TCRdb reanalyzed the multiplex PCR reads using CATT. Of about 25,000 delta-chain clones in the sample, under 8% were seen once. This CDR3 spans 25 amino acids. V dropped 3 bases and J dropped 0; count of bases not matched to a gene: 28. Germline V CDR1 and CDR2: TSWWSYY, QGS. The study's findings and limits: Many TRG clonotypes were shared between donors; TRD repertoires were essentially private. Thymic delta-chain repertoires held 20% to 25% Vdelta2 sequences and few Vdelta3, despite high sort purity. Thymic TRG and TRD repertoires appeared highly polyclonal.

Sequencing input: Vdelta1+ gamma-delta thymocytes from the thymus. Subset here: FACS-sorted CD3+ TCRalphabeta- TCRVdelta1+ TCRVdelta2- thymocytes. The chain recombines TRDV1 with TRDJ1; 13 bases map to TRDD3. This clonotype originated in a girl under two years old who had congenital heart surgery. The CDR3 is CALGDPGGTRDDWGIRDLYTDKLIF. CDR3 DNA sequence: TGTGCTCTTGGGGACCCTGGGGGGACCCGGGATGACTGGGGGATACGGGACCTGTACACCGATAAACTCATCTTT.